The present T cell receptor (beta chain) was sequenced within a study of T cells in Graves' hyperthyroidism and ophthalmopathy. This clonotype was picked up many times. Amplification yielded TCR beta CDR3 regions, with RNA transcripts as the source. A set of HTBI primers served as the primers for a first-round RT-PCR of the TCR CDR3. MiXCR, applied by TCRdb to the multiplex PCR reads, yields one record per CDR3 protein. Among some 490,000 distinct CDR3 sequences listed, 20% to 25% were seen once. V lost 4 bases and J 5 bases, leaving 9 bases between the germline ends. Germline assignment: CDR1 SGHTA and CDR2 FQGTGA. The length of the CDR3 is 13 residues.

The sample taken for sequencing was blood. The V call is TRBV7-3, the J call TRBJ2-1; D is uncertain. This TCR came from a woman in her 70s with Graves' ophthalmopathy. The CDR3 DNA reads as TGTGCCAGCAGCTATACAGTGAACAATGAGCAGTTCTTC. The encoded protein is CASSYTVNNEQFF.